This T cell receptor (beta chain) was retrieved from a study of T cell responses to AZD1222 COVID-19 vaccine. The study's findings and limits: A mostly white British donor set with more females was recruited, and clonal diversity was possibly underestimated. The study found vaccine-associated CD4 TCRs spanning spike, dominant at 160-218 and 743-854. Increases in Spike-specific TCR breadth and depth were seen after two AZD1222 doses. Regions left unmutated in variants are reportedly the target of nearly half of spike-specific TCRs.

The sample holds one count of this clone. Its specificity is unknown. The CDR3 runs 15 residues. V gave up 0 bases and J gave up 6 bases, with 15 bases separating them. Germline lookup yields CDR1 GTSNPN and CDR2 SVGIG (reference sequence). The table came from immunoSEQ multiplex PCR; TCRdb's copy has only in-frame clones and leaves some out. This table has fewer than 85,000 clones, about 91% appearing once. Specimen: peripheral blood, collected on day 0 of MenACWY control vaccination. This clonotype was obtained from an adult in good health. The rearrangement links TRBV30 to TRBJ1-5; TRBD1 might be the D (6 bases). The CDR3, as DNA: TGTGCCTGGAGTGTTAAGGGTGGGGGGCCTCAGCCCCAGCATTTT. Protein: CAWSVKGGGPQPQHF.